This TCR beta chain was retrieved from a study of blood T cell repertoires in COVID-19. Per the original methods: Quantification of nucleated cells was approximated via reference gene primer amplification. TCRdb's table, derived via immunoSEQ multiplex PCR, lists solely in-frame clones and lacks some. The DNA gave D and trimming, while V, J and clone size come from that table. The sample carries a few hundred thousand clones, about 86% recorded once. With 4 bases removed from V and 3 bases from J, the gap between germline ends came to 16 bases. The germline V gene has CDR1 SGHDN and CDR2 FVKESK. The CDR3 has 16 residues.

V usage is TRBV14 and J usage is TRBJ1-3; D uncertain. Sequencing used PBMCs or T cells enriched from blood (not recorded which). This TCR was recovered from a woman in her thirties or forties with acute COVID-19. In nucleotides, the CDR3 is TGTGCCAGCAGCCCCTCCACATTACGGGGTGGAAACACCATATATTTT. Protein sequence: CASSPSTLRGGNTIYF. The complete variable domain, with remaining parts taken from reference TRBV14 and TRBJ1-3, reads EAGVTQFPSHSVIEKGQTVTLRCDPISGHDNLYWYRRVMGKEIKFLLHFVKESKQDESGMPNNRFLAERTGGTYSTLKVQPAELEDSGVYFCASSPSTLRGGNTIYFGEGSWLTVV.